Included here is one TCR beta chain sequence, with context. It has no known antigen specificity. No base quality values were provided; no much bigger clone lies one nucleotide off. The CDR3 covers 15 residues, taking in both the cysteine and the phenylalanine. Only the CDR3 part of the read is kept: 45 bases, read in frame from the first base. V is clipped by 1 base and J by 1 base, and the sequence between their germline boundaries is 14 bases long. CDR1 SQVTM and CDR2 ANQGSEA are derived from the germline V gene. The donors were healthy, HIV-negative adults who had no recently reported acute infections or vaccinations. Every donor was a Caucasian adult residing in Nashville, Tennessee, USA. CD4+ T cells were enriched by magnetic negative selection, after which naive cells were positively selected on CD45RA and the negative fraction was taken as the memory subset. After blood collection by leukapheresis, PBMCs were isolated using Ficoll-Histopaque density gradient centrifugation and then cryopreserved in the vapor phase of liquid nitrogen. Purity and quantity of every magnetically sorted T cell population were checked by analytical flow cytometry. Each sorted fraction had its genomic DNA isolated and then quantified by UV absorbance on a Nanodrop 2000c.

This entry is derived from a study of shared clonotypes between healthy human individuals (TCRdb year 2020). About the study as a whole: A couple of women and a few men aged 18 to 49 years were included in the cohort. For each donor, CD4 naive and CD4 memory were each run on three plates, CD8 naive on two plates, and CD8 memory on one plate. To estimate repertoire size and how much clonotype sharing occurs between individuals, the study deeply sequenced the blood TCR repertoires of roughly 5 healthy adults. Libraries were prepared and TCR repertoires were sequenced by different laboratories using diverse techniques, in order to increase sequencing depth and limit assay-specific biases. Between about 0.94 and 8.9 billion PBMCs per donor were obtained by leukapheresis.

The study at large found these results: Because the study included only a small number of donors, the genetic and exposure-history diversity represented was limited. Sampling was restricted to blood, and TCR repertoires in tissue are likely to differ from TCR repertoires in blood. Naive subsets generally had larger estimated clonotype richness than memory subsets did. Based on pairwise subsampling, the degree of clonotype sharing among donors was expected to be affected by sequencing depth. Compared with non-shared clonotypes, the clonotypes found in all four sorted-subset donors had higher generation probabilities. Sharing across a few donors was observed for approximately 5% of naive CD4, about 3.2% of naive CD8, 2.3% of memory CD4, and about 0.38% of memory CD8 clonotypes. Even with the large sequencing depth, rarefaction of the sorted-subset datasets indicated that sequencing was incomplete.

Using the deep immunoSEQ assay, TCR CDR3 regions were amplified from genomic DNA by multiplex PCR. For each cell subset, the extracted genomic DNA was distributed evenly across all wells of several immunoSEQ 96-well plates, and each plate served as one replicate. For sorted subsets, each replicate PCR was loaded with roughly 200 ng genomic DNA, equivalent to 25,000 to 35,000 T cell genomes. Purified libraries were quantified with a Qubit 3.0 fluorometer, sized on a Bioanalyzer 2100, and re-quantified with the KAPA Library Quantification kit. Each immunoSEQ 96-well plate was sequenced on its own single-read 150-cycle Illumina NextSeq 550 flow cell. In the authors' own workflow: The immunoSEQ output contained only junctional sequences without quality scores, so filtering could not match that applied to full-length reads. To assign V/J genes and CDR3, sequences were annotated against IMGT germline references using PyIR, a Python wrapper for IgBLAST v1.9. Reads with weak V/J assignments (E-value above 1e-6), missing CDR3, stop codons, out-of-frame junctions, or ambiguous translated residues were removed. A V3J clonotype was defined by an identical inferred V gene, J gene, and CDR3 amino acid sequence. Percentage overlap between repertoires was computed as shared unique clonotypes divided by the size of the smaller repertoire. Repertoire richness was assessed with RTK rarefaction, the Chao1 estimator, and Recon v2.1 estimates of unobserved clonotypes. Generation probabilities were computed with OLGA for all TCRbeta clonotypes obtained by the gDNA method from a few donors. This immuneACCESS table, as held by TCRdb, lists in-frame sequences with V and J called but not all clones. Of the missing ones, under half trace to an unresolved V gene in checked studies; the others have no known cause. V and J calls plus clone size are reproduced from that table; the DNA served to infer D and trimming. The sample table lists about 980,000 clones, 70% to 85% of them with a count of one. The biggest ten clones account for approximately 1.5% of the sample.

The V gene is TRBV29-1 and the J gene is TRBJ2-7, with TRBD1 as a weak D call on 6 bases. This receptor was obtained from a young man in good health. Sequencing was performed on memory CD4+ T cells sorted from blood. The sample's cell subset or site label, in plain terms: CD45RA-negative fraction. The CDR3 region has the sequence CSVEGQAGESYEQYF. The DNA sequence is given as TGCAGCGTTGAAGGTCAGGCAGGGGAATCCTACGAGCAGTACTTC.